This T cell receptor (beta chain) stems from a study of blood T cell repertoires in COVID-19. Across the study: Researchers got acute and convalescent COVID-19 samples from the United States, Italy and Spain. Sample material is recorded as cDNA or gDNA derived from T cells, B-cell-depleted T cells, or PBMCs.

Recruits, aged roughly 18 to 89 years, lived in 25 or so US areas. CDR1 is KGHSH, CDR2 LQKENI, per germline. The CDR3 has 13 amino acids. The germline V and J ends were trimmed by 1 base and 4 bases, with 5 bases remaining between them. Authors' processing steps: It was from reference gene primer amplification that nucleated cell counts were estimated. TCRdb keeps only in-frame clones here, not all; method: immunoSEQ multiplex PCR. V and J calls plus clone size are reproduced from that table; the DNA served to infer D and trimming. The sample lists about 440,000 clones; 87% were seen once. The receptor was isolated from a woman aged 18-29 years with acute COVID-19. The chain employs TRBV18 and TRBJ2-1, with D unresolved. The sequencing input was PBMCs or T cells enriched from blood (not recorded which). CDR3 loop: CASSPLRYNEQFF. CDR3 in DNA: TGTGCCAGCTCACCACTCAGATACAATGAGCAGTTCTTC.